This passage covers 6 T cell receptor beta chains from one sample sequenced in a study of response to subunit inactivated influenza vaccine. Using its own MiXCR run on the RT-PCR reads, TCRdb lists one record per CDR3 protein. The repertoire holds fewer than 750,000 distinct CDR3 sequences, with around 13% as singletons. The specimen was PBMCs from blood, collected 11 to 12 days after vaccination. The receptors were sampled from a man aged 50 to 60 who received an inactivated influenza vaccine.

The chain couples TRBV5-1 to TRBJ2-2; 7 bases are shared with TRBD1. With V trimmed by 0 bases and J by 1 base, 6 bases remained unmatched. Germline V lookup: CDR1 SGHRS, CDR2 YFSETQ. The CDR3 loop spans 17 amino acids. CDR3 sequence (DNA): TGCGCCAGCAGCTTGGGACAGGGACAGAGGAACACCGGGGAGCTGTTTTTT. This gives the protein CASSLGQGQRNTGELFF.

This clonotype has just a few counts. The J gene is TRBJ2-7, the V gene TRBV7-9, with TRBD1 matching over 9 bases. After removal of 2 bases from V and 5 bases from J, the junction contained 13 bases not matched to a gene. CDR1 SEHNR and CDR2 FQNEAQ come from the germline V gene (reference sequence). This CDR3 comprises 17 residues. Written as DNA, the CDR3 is TGTGCCAGCAGCTTACCTGGGACAGGGTCCGCCGGTGACGAGCAGTACTTC. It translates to CASSLPGTGSAGDEQYF.

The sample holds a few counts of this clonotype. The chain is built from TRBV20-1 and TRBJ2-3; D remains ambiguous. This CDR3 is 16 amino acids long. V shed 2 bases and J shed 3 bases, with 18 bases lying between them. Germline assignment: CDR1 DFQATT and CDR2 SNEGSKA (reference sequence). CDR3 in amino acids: CSARSRAVYRTDTQYF. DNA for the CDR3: TGCAGTGCTAGAAGCCGGGCGGTTTACCGAACAGATACGCAGTATTTT.

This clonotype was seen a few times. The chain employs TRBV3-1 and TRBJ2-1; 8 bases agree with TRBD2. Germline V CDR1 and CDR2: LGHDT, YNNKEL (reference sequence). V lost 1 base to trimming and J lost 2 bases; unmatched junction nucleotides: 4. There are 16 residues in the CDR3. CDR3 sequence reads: CASSQVLAGTYNEQFF. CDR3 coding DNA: TGTGCCAGCAGCCAAGTTTTAGCGGGGACCTACAATGAGCAGTTCTTC.

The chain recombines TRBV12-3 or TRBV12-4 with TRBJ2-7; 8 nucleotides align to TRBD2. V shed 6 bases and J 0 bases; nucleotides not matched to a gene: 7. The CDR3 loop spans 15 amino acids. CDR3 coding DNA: TGTGCCAGCAGCCCACAGCGGGGGAGCTCCTACGAGCAGTACTTC. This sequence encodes CASSPQRGSSYEQYF.

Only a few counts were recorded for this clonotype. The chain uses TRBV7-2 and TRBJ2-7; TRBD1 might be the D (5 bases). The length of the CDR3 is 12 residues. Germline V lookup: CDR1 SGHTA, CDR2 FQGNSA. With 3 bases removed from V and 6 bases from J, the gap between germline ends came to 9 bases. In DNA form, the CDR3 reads TGTGCCAGCAGCTTTGGTAGGGGCGAGCAGTACTTC. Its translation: CASSFGRGEQYF.